The 8 T cell receptor beta chains below all came from one sample that was sequenced in a study of cytomegalovirus exposure and HLA in healthy donors. PCR employed 60 Vbeta and 13 Jbeta primers. Generated by immunoSEQ multiplex PCR, the TCRdb table keeps only in-frame clones and is missing some. The data show 170,000 or so clones, with roughly 80% seen just once and 0.6% to 0.7% held by the top ten. The material sequenced was PBMCs. These receptor sequences come from a boy aged 10-17 years in good health and CMV-seronegative.

The V gene is TRBV5-8, the J gene TRBJ1-4; D uncertain. Per the germline V gene, CDR1 is SGHTS and CDR2 is YDEGEE. The CDR3 has 14 amino acids. V was shortened by 4 bases and J by 6 bases, with 13 bases between the two germline ends. Here the CDR3 DNA reads TGTGCCAGCAGCCGGGTAGTGAGTGATGAAAAACTGTTTTTT. Its translation: CASSRVVSDEKLFF.

The CDR3: CASSLLGQGAGQPQHF. CDR3 bases: TGTGCCAGCAGCTTGTTAGGACAGGGGGCGGGACAGCCCCAGCATTTT. The chain couples TRBV7-2 to TRBJ1-5; 11 bases match TRBD1. Germline loops: CDR1 SGHTA, CDR2 FQGNSA. V trimming: 3 bases; J trimming: 7 bases; junction bases outside the gene matches: 8. This CDR3 contains 16 residues.

V gene TRBV18 combines with J gene TRBJ1-1, with D maybe TRBD1 (5 bases). This CDR3 is built from 14 residues. From germline, CDR1 is KGHSH and CDR2 LQKENI. The germline V and J ends were trimmed by 3 bases and 3 bases, with 11 bases remaining between them. The CDR3 nucleotides read TGTGCCAGCTCACCGGGGACTTCTCACACTGAAGCTTTCTTT. This gives the protein CASSPGTSHTEAFF.

The chain carries TRBV29-1 and TRBJ2-1, with D perhaps matching TRBD2 (5 bases). There are 16 residues in the CDR3. Germline V CDR1 and CDR2: SQVTM, ANQGSEA. Trimming left V 1 base short and J 2 bases short, with 15 bases between. In DNA form, the CDR3 reads TGCAGCGTTGAAGGAGGGCAGGTTACCACCTACAATGAGCAGTTCTTC. Encoded protein: CSVEGGQVTTYNEQFF.

The CDR3 protein is CAGSREDSETQYF. The CDR3 DNA reads TGTGCCGGGTCCCGGGAGGATAGTGAGACCCAGTACTTC. The rearrangement uses TRBV7-9 and TRBJ2-5, with 7 bases matching TRBD2. Germline V gene data show CDR1 as SEHNR and CDR2 as FQNEAQ (reference sequence). Trimming at V came to 11 bases and at J to 5 bases, leaving 11 bases not matched to a gene. The CDR3 extends over 13 amino acids. Looking up the rest from reference TRBV7-9 and TRBJ2-5 gives the full variable domain: DTGVSQNPRHKITKRGQNVTFRCDPISEHNRLYWYRQTLGQGPEFLTYFQNEAQLEKSRLLSDRFSAERPKGSFSTLEIQRTEQGDSAMYLCAGSREDSETQYFGPGTRLLVL.

Note on this clone: Other DNA sequences in the same sample also yield this CDR3. This chain uses TRBV7-2 with TRBJ1-4, with TRBD1 identical over 9 bases. This CDR3 region has 15 residues. CDR1 and CDR2 from the germline V gene are SGHTA and FQGNSA. The ends lost 6 bases at V and 5 bases at J; junction bases unmatched: 7. The CDR3 bases are TGTGCCAGCAGACCTCAAGACAGGGGGAATGAAAAACTGTTTTTT. This codes for CASRPQDRGNEKLFF.

This chain uses TRBV13 with TRBJ2-7, with 7 bases matching TRBD1. Germline CDR1 reads PRHDT; CDR2 reads FYEKMQ (reference sequence). The CDR3 consists of 15 residues. The V gene end was trimmed by 3 bases and the J gene end by 0 bases; junction bases not matched to a gene: 5. CDR3 in DNA: TGTGCCAGCAGCTTTCGACAGGGTGGCTCCTACGAGCAGTACTTC. Protein: CASSFRQGGSYEQYF.

This clone was picked up one time. The J gene is TRBJ2-3, the V gene TRBV2, with D perhaps matching TRBD2 (5 bases). With 4 bases removed from V and 0 bases from J, the gap between germline ends came to 14 bases. Germline CDR1 SNHLY, CDR2 FYNNEI. The CDR3 sequence is 16 residues long. CDR3 loop: CASSVLREASTDTQYF. The CDR3 nucleotides are TGTGCCAGCAGTGTACTACGGGAAGCTAGCACAGATACGCAGTATTTT.